The 8 T cell receptor beta chains reported below all come from one sample, sequenced in a study of T cells in Graves' hyperthyroidism and ophthalmopathy (dated by TCRdb to the late 2010s). Library method: multiplex PCR. Instrument on record: Illumina HiSeq 2000. The TCR beta CDR3 regions were amplified from the RNA transcripts. For the first round of RT-PCR on the TCR CDR3, the HTBI primer set was used together with the Qiagen OneStep RT-PCR kit. The public reads were quality trimmed at Q25 with fastp and then assembled into clones with MiXCR by TCRdb, keeping productive beta chains. Every CDR3 protein is listed once, alongside the most common genes and DNA of its rows. Across this sample there are 300,000 to 450,000 distinct CDR3 sequences, with about 14% seen only once. 15% to 20% of the sample belongs to the ten largest clones. Sequencing used blood. The receptor source for this set is a woman aged 25 to 39 with Graves' ophthalmopathy.

This chain joins TRBV7-9 and TRBJ2-2; no reliable D call. The V end lost 0 bases, the J end lost 2 bases, and 7 bases lay between the germline ends. Germline-derived CDR1 and CDR2 are SEHNR and FQNEAQ (reference sequence). The length of the CDR3 is 15 residues. The CDR3 is CASSLARPNTGELFF. The CDR3 DNA sequence: TGTGCCAGCAGCTTAGCACGCCCTAACACCGGGGAGCTGTTTTTT. Supplemented by reference TRBV7-9 and TRBJ2-2, the full variable domain reads DTGVSQNPRHKITKRGQNVTFRCDPISEHNRLYWYRQTLGQGPEFLTYFQNEAQLEKSRLLSDRFSAERPKGSFSTLEIQRTEQGDSAMYLCASSLARPNTGELFFGEGSRLTVL.

The chain employs TRBV5-1 and TRBJ1-1, with D perhaps TRBD1 (6 bases). Germline-derived CDR1 and CDR2 are SGHRS and YFSETQ. V gave up 0 bases and J gave up 0 bases, with 12 bases separating them. This CDR3 spans 16 amino acids. The DNA for the CDR3 is TGCGCCAGCAGCTTGGTATTCCAGGGGATGAACACTGAAGCTTTCTTT. Protein sequence: CASSLVFQGMNTEAFF.

The chain is built from TRBV6-4 and TRBJ2-3, with D perhaps TRBD2 (5 bases). Germline CDR1 is MRHNA and CDR2 is SNTAGT. Trimming removed 3 bases at V and 0 bases at J, with 7 bases between. CDR3 length: 14 residues. The CDR3 DNA is TGTGCCAGCAGTGAACGGGGTAGCACAGATACGCAGTATTTT. This encodes CASSERGSTDTQYF.

This clonotype was found many times. The chain combines TRBV7-2 with TRBJ2-5; a weak D match, TRBD1 (6 bases). In germline, CDR1 is SGHTA, CDR2 FQGNSA. The CDR3 is 12 residues long. The V and J ends lost 7 bases and 2 bases respectively, with 8 bases between them. DNA for the CDR3: TGTGCCAGCATGACAGGACAAGAGACCCAGTACTTC. Its translation is CASMTGQETQYF.

This clonotype was picked up many times. The chain uses TRBV5-1 and TRBJ2-5; the D gene is possibly TRBD1 (5 bases). V lost 0 bases and J 6 bases, leaving 15 bases between the germline ends. The germline gives CDR1 SGHRS, CDR2 YFSETQ. The CDR3 extends over 15 amino acids. The CDR3 protein is CASSLAVSGRQTQYF. As DNA, the CDR3 is TGCGCCAGCAGCTTGGCCGTGTCAGGGCGGCAGACCCAGTACTTC.

This clonotype was seen ten or more times. The rearrangement joins TRBV9 to TRBJ2-7; 7 bases are shared with TRBD1. V trimming: 0 bases; J trimming: 11 bases; junction bases outside the gene matches: 5. Germline loops: CDR1 SGDLS, CDR2 YYNGEE. The CDR3 extends over 12 amino acids. The CDR3 protein is CASSVVRGQKYF. CDR3 DNA: TGTGCCAGCAGCGTAGTGAGGGGGCAGAAGTACTTC.

This clonotype was seen at least ten times. The V and J genes are TRBV11-2 and TRBJ2-7; D unresolved. The CDR3 contains 14 residues. Germline V CDR1 and CDR2: SGHAT, FQNNGV. Trimming left V 0 bases short and J 3 bases short, with 9 bases between. This chain's CDR3 is CASSLDPHSYEQYF. CDR3 bases: TGTGCCAGCAGCTTAGATCCCCACAGCTACGAGCAGTACTTC.

Many counts were recorded for this clonotype. One end of the junction varies from germline; a read error may be responsible. The V and J genes are TRBV3-1 and TRBJ2-5; the D gene is possibly TRBD2 (5 bases). CDR1 and CDR2 (germline): LGHDT, YNNKEL (reference sequence). The CDR3 spans 13 residues. The CDR3 protein is CASSQDLTTTVHF. CDR3 coding DNA: TGTGCCAGCAGCCAAGATCTTACGACTACCGTTCACTTC.